The sequence of this T cell receptor (beta chain) was determined in a study of blood T cell repertoires in COVID-19. Looking at the study overall: COVID-19 samples, acute and convalescent, were from the United States, Italy and Spain. From T cells, B-cell-depleted T cells, or PBMCs came the material, which was cDNA or gDNA.

The ends lost 3 bases at V and 1 base at J; junction bases unmatched: 3. The CDR3 runs to 16 residues. Germline loops: CDR1 SGHRS, CDR2 YFSETQ. The repertoire was sequenced with immunoSEQ multiplex PCR; TCRdb's copy has only in-frame clones and lacks some. This sample has 200,000 to 300,000 clones, with 82% found just once. The chain combines TRBV5-1 with TRBJ2-3; 12 nucleotides line up with TRBD1. Sequenced input: peripheral blood. The sequence was collected from a woman in her 70s with acute or convalescent COVID-19. CDR3: CASSSGQGAGTDTQYF. As DNA, the CDR3 is TGCGCCAGCAGCTCGGGACAGGGGGCCGGCACAGATACGCAGTATTTT.